Listed below are T cell receptor beta chains from one sample, sequenced in a study of beta chain features in type 1 diabetes. The protocol was immunoSEQ multiplex PCR, while the TCRdb copy is restricted to in-frame clones and leaves out a portion. Among 250,000 to 300,000 clones listed, 8% were seen once. Material for sequencing was central memory CD4+ T cells from blood. The receptors originated from a woman between 18 and 29 years old in good health. Each CDR3 is given with its conserved first and last residue. Fields, in order: clone size, CDR3 length, D gene, J gene, V gene, CDR3 DNA, CDR3 protein. D genes are given only for firm matches. Rows give clone size only sometimes, using once, few, many, or a class for an expanded clone.

.	15	.	TRBJ2-7	TRBV19	TGTGCCAGTCAGTCGGTAGGCCAAGCGGACTACGAGCAGTACTTC	CASQSVGQADYEQYF
many	11	.	TRBJ1-5	TRBV19	TGTGCCAGTAGTATAGAACGGCCCCAGCATTTT	CASSIERPQHF
.	15	.	TRBJ2-5	TRBV29-1	TGCAGCGTTGAAGGACAGGGAGGTTTAAAAGAGACCCAGTACTTC	CSVEGQGGLKETQYF
.	16	TRBD2	TRBJ2-2	TRBV5-4	TGTGCCAGCAGCTTGCAGACTAGCGGTGGTGTAGGGGAGCTGTTTTTT	CASSLQTSGGVGELFF
.	13	.	TRBJ1-5	TRBV5-1	TGCGCCAGCAGCTTGAATAGCAATCAGCCCCAGCATTTT	CASSLNSNQPQHF
few	15	.	TRBJ2-5	TRBV4-2	TGTGCCAGCAGCCAAGTGGGCAGGGACCAAGAGACCCAGTACTTC	CASSQVGRDQETQYF
few	14	.	TRBJ1-3	TRBV27	TGTGCCAGCAGTGCCCTTGCCTCTGGGAACACCATATATTTT	CASSALASGNTIYF
.	15	TRBD1	TRBJ1-5	TRBV28	TGTGCCAGCAGTTTCAAGGGGGCGTTCAATCAGCCCCAGCATTTT	CASSFKGAFNQPQHF
.	14	TRBD2	TRBJ2-7	TRBV28	TGTGCCAGCACCGTTAGCGGGAGTGTGTACGAGCAGTACTTC	CASTVSGSVYEQYF
.	15	.	TRBJ2-3	TRBV28	TGTGCCAGCATTCGATTTGGCAGTCACACAGATACGCAGTATTTT	CASIRFGSHTDTQYF
few	11	.	TRBJ2-7	TRBV10-3	TGTGCCATCAAAGGAGACTACGAGCAGTACTTC	CAIKGDYEQYF
.	13	.	TRBJ1-2	TRBV29-1	TGCAGCGTCCAAAGCGCCGCGAACCATGGCTACACCTTC	CSVQSAANHGYTF
.	14	.	TRBJ1-4	TRBV2	TGTGCCAGCAGTGTTGAACAAGTTAATGAAAAACTGTTTTTT	CASSVEQVNEKLFF
.	16	.	TRBJ2-2	TRBV18	TGTGCCAGCTCACCCTTCGCTGTGGGAAACACCGGGGAGCTGTTTTTT	CASSPFAVGNTGELFF
few	13	.	TRBJ1-4	TRBV4-3	TGCGCCAGCAGCCAAGTATACAGAGAAAAACTGTTTTTT	CASSQVYREKLFF
.	14	.	TRBJ1-2	TRBV29-1	TGCAGCGTTGAAACACGGGACAACAACTATGGCTACACCTTC	CSVETRDNNYGYTF
few	14	.	TRBJ1-6	TRBV2	TGTGCCAGCAGGACAAACAGGGTGGACTCACCCCTCCACTTT	CASRTNRVDSPLHF
.	15	.	TRBJ1-6	TRBV10-3	TGTGCCATCAGTGAGGGGGGAAACTATAATTCACCCCTCCACTTT	CAISEGGNYNSPLHF
many	14	TRBD1	TRBJ1-1	TRBV18	TGTGCCAGCTCACCCCAGACAGGGGGCAAGGAAGCTTTCTTT	CASSPQTGGKEAFF
.	16	.	TRBJ1-1	TRBV9	TGTGCCAGCAGCGTAGGGAGTCCCAACTCGAACACTGAAGCTTTCTTT	CASSVGSPNSNTEAFF
.	16	TRBD2	TRBJ2-1	TRBV5-6	TGTGCCAGCAGCCCGGGAGGGGCGGCAACCTACAATGAGCAGTTCTTC	CASSPGGAATYNEQFF
.	13	.	TRBJ2-5	TRBV19	TGTGCCAGTAGTCGGGACCTCCGGGAGACCCAGTACTTC	CASSRDLRETQYF
few	16	TRBD2	TRBJ2-3	TRBV28	TGTGCCAGCACTGAAACTAGACTAGCGGGCACAGATACGCAGTATTTT	CASTETRLAGTDTQYF
few	14	.	TRBJ1-2	TRBV4-2	TGTGCCAGCAGCCAAGATGTCAGGGTCGGCGGCTACACCTTC	CASSQDVRVGGYTF
.	16	TRBD2	TRBJ2-3	TRBV2	TGTGCCAGCAACTTCCTTAGCGGGAGAGGTGGAGATACGCAGTATTTT	CASNFLSGRGGDTQYF
many	16	TRBD1	TRBJ2-7	TRBV7-2	TGTGCCAGCAGCACAGTTGGAACGGGACAGGGTTACGAGCAGTACTTC	CASSTVGTGQGYEQYF
.	13	.	TRBJ1-1	TRBV4-1	TGTGCCAGCAGCCAAGTATCCGGATCAGAAGCTTTCTTT	CASSQVSGSEAFF
.	14	.	TRBJ2-3	TRBV27	TGTGCCAGCAGTTCACCCATCCGTAAAGATACGCAGTATTTT	CASSSPIRKDTQYF
.	14	TRBD1	TRBJ2-5	TRBV5-1	TGCGCCAGCAGCTCACAGGGGACCCAAGAGACCCAGTACTTC	CASSSQGTQETQYF
.	16	.	TRBJ1-2	TRBV15	TGTGCCACCAGCAGAGATGATGCGAGAAGGCCCTATGGCTACACCTTC	CATSRDDARRPYGYTF
.	15	.	TRBJ2-5	TRBV7-3	TGTGCCAGCATATTAATACCCGGGGCCGAAGAGACCCAGTACTTC	CASILIPGAEETQYF
.	16	TRBD1	TRBJ2-1	TRBV28	TGTGCCAGCAGTTTCAGGGGGACAGGGGGCAGGGGTGAGCAGTTCTTC	CASSFRGTGGRGEQFF
.	15	TRBD1	TRBJ2-5	TRBV6-5	TGTGCCAGCAGCGTCCGGACAGGGGATGCGGGGACCCAGTACTTC	CASSVRTGDAGTQYF
.	13	.	TRBJ2-3	TRBV5-6	TGTGCCAGCAGCCTTCTTGGGCCAGATACGCAGTATTTT	CASSLLGPDTQYF
.	13	.	TRBJ1-5	TRBV19	TGTGCCAGTCAGGGCACCCAGGCTCAGCCCCAGCATTTT	CASQGTQAQPQHF
.	14	.	TRBJ2-5	TRBV5-4	TGTGCCAGCAGCTTGCCCCTCGGGTTAGGGACCCAGTACTTC	CASSLPLGLGTQYF
few	13	.	TRBJ1-5	TRBV11-3	TGTGCCAGCAGCCGAAGTGAGGATGGGCCCCAGCATTTT	CASSRSEDGPQHF
many	13	.	TRBJ2-2	TRBV7-7	TGTGCCAGCAGCACCACAGGGATCGGGGAGCTGTTTTTT	CASSTTGIGELFF
few	16	TRBD1	TRBJ2-3	TRBV7-8	TGTGCCAGCAGCTTCACCGGGACAGGGGTGATAGATACGCAGTATTTT	CASSFTGTGVIDTQYF
.	12	.	TRBJ1-1	TRBV6-5	TGTGCCAGCAGTCTCCCGTCAGGGGAAGCTTTCTTT	CASSLPSGEAFF
.	13	.	TRBJ2-1	TRBV12-5	TGTGCTAGTGGAAATATCCTCGTTGGAGGGCAGTTCTTC	CASGNILVGGQFF
few	15	TRBD1	TRBJ2-1	TRBV6-6	TGTGCCAGCAGCCGAACTGCCAGGGGGCCGTTTGAGCAGTTCTTC	CASSRTARGPFEQFF
few	14	.	TRBJ2-5	TRBV7-9	TGTGCCAGCAGCCTCCGGGCGATGGAAGAGACCCAGTACTTC	CASSLRAMEETQYF
.	13	.	TRBJ1-5	TRBV11-2	TGTGCCAGCAGCCCCGCGGGGAATCAGCCCCAGCATTTT	CASSPAGNQPQHF
.	14	TRBD2	TRBJ2-1	TRBV7-3	TGTGCCAGCAGCTTCCGGGAGGCTTACAATGAGCAGTTCTTC	CASSFREAYNEQFF
many	13	.	TRBJ1-6	TRBV28	TGTGCCAGCAGCCCCCCGGCGTCTAGGCCCCTCCACTTT	CASSPPASRPLHF
.	14	.	TRBJ1-6	TRBV4-1	TGCGCCAGCAGCCGAGGGCAGACTAATTCACCCCTCCACTTT	CASSRGQTNSPLHF
.	14	.	TRBJ2-7	TRBV2	TGTGCCAGCAGTGAACAGGGGACGGGGTACGAGCAGTACTTC	CASSEQGTGYEQYF
once	14	.	TRBJ1-5	TRBV7-9	TGTGCCAGCAGCTCGGAGCATAGCAATCAGCCCCAGCATTTT	CASSSEHSNQPQHF
.	15	TRBD1	TRBJ2-1	TRBV5-1	TGCGCCAGCAGCTTGGGACAGGGTACCTACAATGAGCAGTTCTTC	CASSLGQGTYNEQFF
.	13	.	TRBJ2-1	TRBV6-5	TGTGCCAGCAGTTACTCCCTAGAAGATGAGCAGTTCTTC	CASSYSLEDEQFF
.	14	.	TRBJ2-3	TRBV9	TGTGCCAGCAGCGTAGGCGGTAGCACAGATACGCAGTATTTT	CASSVGGSTDTQYF